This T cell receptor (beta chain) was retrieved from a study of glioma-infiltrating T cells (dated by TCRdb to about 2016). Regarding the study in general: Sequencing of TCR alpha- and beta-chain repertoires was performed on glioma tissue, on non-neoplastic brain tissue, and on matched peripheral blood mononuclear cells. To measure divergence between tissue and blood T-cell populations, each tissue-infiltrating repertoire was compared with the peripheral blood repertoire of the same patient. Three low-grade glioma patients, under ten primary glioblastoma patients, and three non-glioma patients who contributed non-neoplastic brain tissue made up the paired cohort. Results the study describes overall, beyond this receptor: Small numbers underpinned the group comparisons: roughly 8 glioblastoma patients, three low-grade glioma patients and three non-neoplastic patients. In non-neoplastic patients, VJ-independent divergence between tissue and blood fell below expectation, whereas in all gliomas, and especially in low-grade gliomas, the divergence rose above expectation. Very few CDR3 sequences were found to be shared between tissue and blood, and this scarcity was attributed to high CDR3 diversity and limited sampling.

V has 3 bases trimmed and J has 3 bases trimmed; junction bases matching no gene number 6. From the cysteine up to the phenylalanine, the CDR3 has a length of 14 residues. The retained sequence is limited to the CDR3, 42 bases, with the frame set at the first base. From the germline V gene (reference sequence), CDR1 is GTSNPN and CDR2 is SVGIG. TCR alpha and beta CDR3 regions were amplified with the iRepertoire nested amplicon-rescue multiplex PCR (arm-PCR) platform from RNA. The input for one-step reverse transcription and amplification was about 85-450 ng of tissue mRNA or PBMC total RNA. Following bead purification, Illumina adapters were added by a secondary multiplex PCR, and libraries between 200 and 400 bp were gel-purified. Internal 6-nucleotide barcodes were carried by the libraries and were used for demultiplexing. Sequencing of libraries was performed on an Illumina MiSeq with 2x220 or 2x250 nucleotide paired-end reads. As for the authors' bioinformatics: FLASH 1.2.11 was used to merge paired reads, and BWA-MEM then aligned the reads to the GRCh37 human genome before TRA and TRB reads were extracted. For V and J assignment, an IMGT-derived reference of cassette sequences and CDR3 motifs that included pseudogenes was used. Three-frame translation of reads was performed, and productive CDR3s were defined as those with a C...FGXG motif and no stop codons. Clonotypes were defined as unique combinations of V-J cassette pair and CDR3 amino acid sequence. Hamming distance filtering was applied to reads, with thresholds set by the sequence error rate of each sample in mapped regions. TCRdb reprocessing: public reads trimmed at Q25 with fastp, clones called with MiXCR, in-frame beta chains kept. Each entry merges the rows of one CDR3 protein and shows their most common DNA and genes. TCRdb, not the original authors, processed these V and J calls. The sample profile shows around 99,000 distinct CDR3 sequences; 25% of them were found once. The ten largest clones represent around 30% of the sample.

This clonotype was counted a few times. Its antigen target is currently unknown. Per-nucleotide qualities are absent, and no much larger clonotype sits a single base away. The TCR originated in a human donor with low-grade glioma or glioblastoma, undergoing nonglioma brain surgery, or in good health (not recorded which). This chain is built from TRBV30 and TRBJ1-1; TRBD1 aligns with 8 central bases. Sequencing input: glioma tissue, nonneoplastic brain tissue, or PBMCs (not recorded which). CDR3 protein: CAWRGQGMDTEAFF. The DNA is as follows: TGTGCCTGGAGAGGACAGGGAATGGACACTGAAGCTTTCTTT.